This T cell receptor (beta chain) was observed in a study of T cell repertoires in cytomegalovirus infection. Study-wide findings and caveats: Cumulative frequency (of public TCR beta family members) identified carriers of CMV plus the relevant HLA.

MiXCR was run by TCRdb on the reads, yielding one entry per CDR3 protein. This sample yields approximately 250,000 distinct CDR3 sequences, of which around 9% are seen a single time; about 15% belongs to the top ten. V was trimmed by 7 bases and J by 2 bases, leaving 14 bases between them. This CDR3 has 14 amino acids. Germline V gives CDR1 MDHEN, CDR2 SYDVKM. This clonotype was seen at least ten times. The target antigen is unknown. The receptor was isolated from a human donor in good health (CMV status not recorded). Some clones in this sample may be carry-over from other donors' samples. The rearrangement uses TRBV28 and TRBJ1-1; D perhaps matches TRBD1 (5 bases). Sequencing was performed on PBMCs. CDR3 coding DNA: TGTGCCAGCATAGTTGGGGCAGGAAACACTGAAGCTTTCTTT. It yields the protein CASIVGAGNTEAFF.